This T cell receptor (beta chain) was profiled in a study of T cell responses to AZD1222 COVID-19 vaccine. Points from the study as a whole: Distributed over spike, vaccine-associated CD4 TCRs predominated at 160-218 and 743-854. Spike-specific TCR repertoires showed rising breadth and depth after two AZD1222 doses. Repertoire sampling happened only post peak T cell response.

V shed 4 bases and J shed 6 bases, with 11 bases lying between them. CDR3 length equals 13 residues. From germline, CDR1 is LGHDT and CDR2 YNNKEL (reference sequence). Sequencing was performed with immunoSEQ multiplex PCR; in TCRdb, only in-frame clones are kept and a portion is missing. The table records around 160,000 clones, approximately 90% of them present only once. Comments on this clone: The antigen remains undetermined.

The chain carries TRBV3-1 (or the pseudogene TRBV3-2) and TRBJ2-3; D unresolved. The specimen comprised peripheral blood, sampled on day 0 of MenACWY control vaccination. The clonotype originates from an adult in good health. The CDR3 region has the DNA TGTGCCAGCAGCCTTACTGTGGAGGATACGCAGTATTTT. Translated, it gives CASSLTVEDTQYF.